This T cell receptor (beta chain) derives from a study of T cells expressing NK-cell markers. Overall study context: In sorted CD3+CD56+NKG2C+, CD3+CD56+NKG2C- and CD3+CD56-NKG2C+ T cells, TCR beta repertoires were obtained.

The CDR3 is 13 amino acids. From germline, CDR1 is GTSNPN and CDR2 SVGIG (reference sequence). TCRdb re-called the 5' RACE reads and gives one entry per CDR3 protein, without DNA. The clone table shows 550,000 to 600,000 distinct CDR3 sequences, with the ten largest holding approximately 3.6%. Study-level results: The CD3+CD56-NKG2C+ fraction of a handful of donors was also led by these clonotypes.

Notes on this clonotype: Its specificity is not known.

V is TRBV30 and J is TRBJ2-2. Sequenced: blood T cells: a sorted CD56 or NKG2C T cell subset, CD4+ or CD8+ T cells, or bulk PBMC T cells (not recorded which). This TCR derives from a man younger than 30 in good health. Here the CDR3 reads CAHFLPDTGELFF.